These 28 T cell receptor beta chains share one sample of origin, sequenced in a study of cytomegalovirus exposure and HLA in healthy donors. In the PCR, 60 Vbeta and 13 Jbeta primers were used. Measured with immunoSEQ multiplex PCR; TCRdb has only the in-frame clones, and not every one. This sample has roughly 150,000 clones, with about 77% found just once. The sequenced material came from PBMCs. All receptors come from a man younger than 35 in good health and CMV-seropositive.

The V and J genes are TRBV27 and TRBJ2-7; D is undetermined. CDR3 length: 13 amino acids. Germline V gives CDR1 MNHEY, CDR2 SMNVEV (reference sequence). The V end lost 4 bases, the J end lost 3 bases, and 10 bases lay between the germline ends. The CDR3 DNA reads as TGTGCCAGCAGTTCATCACCTATCTACGAGCAGTACTTC. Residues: CASSSSPIYEQYF.

Written as DNA, the CDR3 is TGCGCCAGCAGCACTCAGACAGGGTCTGGGGCCAACGTCCTGACTTTC. This translates into CASSTQTGSGANVLTF. The rearrangement uses TRBV5-1 and TRBJ2-6, with 7 bases identical to TRBD1. CDR1 is SGHRS and CDR2 is YFSETQ in the germline V gene. The ends lost 4 bases at V and 1 base at J; junction bases unmatched: 5. The length of the CDR3 is 16 residues. Full variable domain (missing parts from reference TRBV5-1 and TRBJ2-6): KAGVTQTPRYLIKTRGQQVTLSCSPISGHRSVSWYQQTPGQGLQFLFEYFSETQRNKGNFPGRFSGRQFSNSRSEMNVSTLELGDSALYLCASSTQTGSGANVLTFGAGSRLTVL.

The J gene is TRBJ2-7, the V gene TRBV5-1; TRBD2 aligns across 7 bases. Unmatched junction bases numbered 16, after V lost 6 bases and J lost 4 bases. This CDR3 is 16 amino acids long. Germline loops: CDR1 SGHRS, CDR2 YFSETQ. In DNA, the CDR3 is TGCGCCAGCATGGGGGGGTATGCGGCTTGTGGGTACGAGCAGTACTTC. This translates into CASMGGYAACGYEQYF.

For the CDR3, the DNA is TGTGCCAGCTCACCCACAGGGGTTAACTATGGCTACACCTTC. Translating gives CASSPTGVNYGYTF. The rearrangement uses TRBV18 and TRBJ1-2; 7 bases map to TRBD1. V shed 3 bases and J 1 base; nucleotides not matched to a gene: 2. The germline gives CDR1 KGHSH, CDR2 LQKENI. CDR3 length: 14 amino acids.

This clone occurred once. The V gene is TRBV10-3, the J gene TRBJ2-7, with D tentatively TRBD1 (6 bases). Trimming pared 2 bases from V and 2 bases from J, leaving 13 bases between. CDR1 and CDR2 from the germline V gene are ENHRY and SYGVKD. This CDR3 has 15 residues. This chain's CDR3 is CAISEGQISTYEQYF. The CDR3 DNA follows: TGTGCCATCAGTGAGGGACAGATCAGTACCTACGAGCAGTACTTC.

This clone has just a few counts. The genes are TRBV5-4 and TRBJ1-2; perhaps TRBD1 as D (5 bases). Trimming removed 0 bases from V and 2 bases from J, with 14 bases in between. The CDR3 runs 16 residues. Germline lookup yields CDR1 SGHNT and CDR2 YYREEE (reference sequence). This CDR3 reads CASSLDRTRGNYGYTF. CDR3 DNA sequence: TGTGCCAGCAGCTTGGATCGGACACGGGGGAACTATGGCTACACCTTC. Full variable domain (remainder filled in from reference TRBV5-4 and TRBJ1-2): ETGVTQSPTHLIKTRGQQVTLRCSSQSGHNTVSWYQQALGQGPQFIFQYYREEENGRGNFPPRFSGLQFPNYSSELNVNALELDDSALYLCASSLDRTRGNYGYTFGSGTRLTVV.

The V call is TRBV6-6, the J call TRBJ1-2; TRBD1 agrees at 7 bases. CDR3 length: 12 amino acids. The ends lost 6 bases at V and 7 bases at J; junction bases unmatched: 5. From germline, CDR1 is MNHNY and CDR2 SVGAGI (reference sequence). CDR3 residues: CASSYRGGGYTF. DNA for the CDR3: TGTGCCAGCAGCTACAGGGGAGGTGGCTACACCTTC.

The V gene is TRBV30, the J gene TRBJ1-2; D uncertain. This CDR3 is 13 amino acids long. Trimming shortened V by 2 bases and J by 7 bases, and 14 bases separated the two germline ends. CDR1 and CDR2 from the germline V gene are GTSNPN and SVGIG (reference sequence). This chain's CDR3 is CAWSRREGGGYTF. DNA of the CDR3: TGTGCCTGGAGTAGAAGGGAGGGTGGTGGCTACACCTTC.

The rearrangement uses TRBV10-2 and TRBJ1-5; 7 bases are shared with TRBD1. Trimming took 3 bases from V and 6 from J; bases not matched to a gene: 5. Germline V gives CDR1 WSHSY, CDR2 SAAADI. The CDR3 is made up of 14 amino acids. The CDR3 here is CASSEDRATQPQHF. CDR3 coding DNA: TGCGCCAGCAGTGAAGACAGGGCCACTCAGCCCCAGCATTTT.

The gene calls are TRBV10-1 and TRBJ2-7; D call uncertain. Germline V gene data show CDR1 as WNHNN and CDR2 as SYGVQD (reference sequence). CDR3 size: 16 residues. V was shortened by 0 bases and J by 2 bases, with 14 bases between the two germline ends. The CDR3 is CASSESKNLGPYEQYF. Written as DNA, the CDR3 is TGCGCCAGCAGTGAGTCGAAGAACCTGGGCCCCTACGAGCAGTACTTC.

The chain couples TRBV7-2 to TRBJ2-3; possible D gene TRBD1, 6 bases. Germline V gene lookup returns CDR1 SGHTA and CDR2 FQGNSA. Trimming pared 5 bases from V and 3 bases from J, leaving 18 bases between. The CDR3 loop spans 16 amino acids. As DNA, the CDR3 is TGTGCCAGCAGCCCGGTATTGGACAGAAGGACAGATACGCAGTATTTT. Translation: CASSPVLDRRTDTQYF.

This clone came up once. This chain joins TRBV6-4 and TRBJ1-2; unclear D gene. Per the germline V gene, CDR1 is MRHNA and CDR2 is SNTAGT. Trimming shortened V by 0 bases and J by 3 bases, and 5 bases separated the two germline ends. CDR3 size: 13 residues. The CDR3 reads CASSDSQDYGYTF. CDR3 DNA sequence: TGTGCCAGCAGTGACTCCCAGGACTATGGCTACACCTTC.

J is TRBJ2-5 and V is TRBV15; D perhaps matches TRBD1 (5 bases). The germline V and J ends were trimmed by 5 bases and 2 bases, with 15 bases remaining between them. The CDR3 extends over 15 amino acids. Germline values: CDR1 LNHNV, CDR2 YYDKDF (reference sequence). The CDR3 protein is CATSQGVVGQETQYF. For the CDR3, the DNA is TGTGCCACCAGCCAAGGGGTGGTGGGGCAAGAGACCCAGTACTTC. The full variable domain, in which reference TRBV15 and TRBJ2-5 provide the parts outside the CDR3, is DAMVIQNPRYQVTQFGKPVTLSCSQTLNHNVMYWYQQKSSQAPKLLFHYYDKDFNNEADTPDNFQSRRPNTSFCFLDIRSPGLGDTAMYLCATSQGVVGQETQYFGPGTRLLVL.

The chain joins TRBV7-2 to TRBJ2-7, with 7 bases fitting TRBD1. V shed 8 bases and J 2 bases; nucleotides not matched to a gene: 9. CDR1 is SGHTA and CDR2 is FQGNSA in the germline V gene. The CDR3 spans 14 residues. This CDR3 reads CASASDRLTYEQYF. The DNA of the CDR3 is TGTGCCAGCGCCTCGGACAGGTTAACCTACGAGCAGTACTTC.

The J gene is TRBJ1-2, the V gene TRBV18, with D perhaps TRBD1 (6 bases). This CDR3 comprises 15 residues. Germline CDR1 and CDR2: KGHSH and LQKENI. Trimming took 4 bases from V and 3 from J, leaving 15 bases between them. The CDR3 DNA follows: TGTGCCAGCTCACAACTCCAACAGGGTGACTATGGCTACACCTTC. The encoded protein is CASSQLQQGDYGYTF.

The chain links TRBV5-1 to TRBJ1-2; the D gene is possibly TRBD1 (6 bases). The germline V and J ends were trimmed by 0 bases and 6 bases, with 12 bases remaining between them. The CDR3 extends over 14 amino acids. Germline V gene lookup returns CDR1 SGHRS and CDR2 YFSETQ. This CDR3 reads CASSLVGGAHGYTF. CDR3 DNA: TGCGCCAGCAGCTTGGTGGGGGGGGCGCATGGCTACACCTTC.

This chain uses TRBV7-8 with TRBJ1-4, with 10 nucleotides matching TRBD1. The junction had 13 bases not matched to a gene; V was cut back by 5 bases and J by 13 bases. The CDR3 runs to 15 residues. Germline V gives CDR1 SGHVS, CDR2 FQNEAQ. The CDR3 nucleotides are TGTGCCAGCAGCCTGGAAGGGACAGGGGCCCTTGGACTGTTTTTT. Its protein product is CASSLEGTGALGLFF. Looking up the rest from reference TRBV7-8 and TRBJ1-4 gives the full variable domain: GAGVSQSPRYKVAKRGQDVALRCDPISGHVSLFWYQQALGQGPEFLTYFQNEAQLDKSGLPSDRFFAERPEGSVSTLKIQRTQQEDSAVYLCASSLEGTGALGLFFGSGTQLSVL.

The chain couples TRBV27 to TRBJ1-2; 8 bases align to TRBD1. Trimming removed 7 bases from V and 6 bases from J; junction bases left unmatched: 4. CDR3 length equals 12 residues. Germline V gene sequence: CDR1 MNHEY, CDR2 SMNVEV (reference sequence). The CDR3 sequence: CASTSGGNGYTF. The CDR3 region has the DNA TGTGCCAGCACCTCAGGGGGCAATGGCTACACCTTC.

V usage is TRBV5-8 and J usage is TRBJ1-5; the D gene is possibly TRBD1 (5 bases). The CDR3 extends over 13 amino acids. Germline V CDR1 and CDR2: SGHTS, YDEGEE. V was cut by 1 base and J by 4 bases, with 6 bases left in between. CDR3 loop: CASSLRGNQPQHF. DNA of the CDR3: TGTGCCAGCAGCTTGAGGGGAAATCAGCCCCAGCATTTT.

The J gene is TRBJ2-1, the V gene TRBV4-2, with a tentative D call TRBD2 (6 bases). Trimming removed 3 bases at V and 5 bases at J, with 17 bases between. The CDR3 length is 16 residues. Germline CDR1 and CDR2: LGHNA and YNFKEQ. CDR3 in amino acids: CASSQVVGGVNNEQFF. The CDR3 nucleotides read TGTGCCAGCAGCCAGGTAGTGGGGGGAGTAAACAATGAGCAGTTCTTC.

The CDR3 nucleotides are TGTGCCAGCAGCTTGGTGGGGGGTGGCAAAAACATTCAGTACTTC. This encodes CASSLVGGGKNIQYF. The chain combines TRBV5-6 with TRBJ2-4, with D possibly matching TRBD2 (6 bases). V lost 0 bases and J lost 3, with 10 bases in between. This CDR3 is 15 amino acids long. Per germline, CDR1 SGHDT and CDR2 YYEEEE.

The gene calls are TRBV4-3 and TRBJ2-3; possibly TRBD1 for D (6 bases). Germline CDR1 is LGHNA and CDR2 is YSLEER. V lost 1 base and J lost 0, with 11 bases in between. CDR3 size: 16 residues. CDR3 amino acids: CASSQAGQSSTDTQYF. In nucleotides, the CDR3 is TGCGCCAGCAGCCAAGCCGGACAGTCTAGCACAGATACGCAGTATTTT.

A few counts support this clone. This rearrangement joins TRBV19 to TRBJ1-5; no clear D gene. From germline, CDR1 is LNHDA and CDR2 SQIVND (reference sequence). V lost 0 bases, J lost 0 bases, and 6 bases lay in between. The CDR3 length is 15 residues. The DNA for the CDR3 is TGTGCCAGTAGTATAGATCCGGGTAGCAATCAGCCCCAGCATTTT. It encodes CASSIDPGSNQPQHF.

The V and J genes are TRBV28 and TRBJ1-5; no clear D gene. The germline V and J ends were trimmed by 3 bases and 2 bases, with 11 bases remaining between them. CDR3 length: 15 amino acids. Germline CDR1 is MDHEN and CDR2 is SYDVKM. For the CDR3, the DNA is TGTGCCAGCAGTTTTTGGGTGGGCGGCAATCAGCCCCAGCATTTT. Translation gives CASSFWVGGNQPQHF.

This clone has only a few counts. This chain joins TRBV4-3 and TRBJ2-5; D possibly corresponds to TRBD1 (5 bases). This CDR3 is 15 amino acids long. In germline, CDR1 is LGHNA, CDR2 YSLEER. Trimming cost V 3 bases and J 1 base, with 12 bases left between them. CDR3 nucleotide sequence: TGCGCCAGCAGCCAGTACCAGGGTTCCCAAGAGACCCAGTACTTC. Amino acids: CASSQYQGSQETQYF.

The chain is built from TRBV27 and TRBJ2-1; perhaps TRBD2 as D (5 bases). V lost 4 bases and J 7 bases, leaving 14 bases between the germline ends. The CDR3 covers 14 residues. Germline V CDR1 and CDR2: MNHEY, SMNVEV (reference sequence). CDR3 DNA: TGTGCCAGCAGTTCCGCGGGTCACCCTAATGAGCAGTTCTTC. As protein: CASSSAGHPNEQFF.

The CDR3, as DNA: TGTGCCAGCAGCCTCCGACGGGACAGGCCAAGCTCTGGGGCCAACGTCCTGACTTTC. It codes for CASSLRRDRPSSGANVLTF. The chain joins TRBV21-1 to TRBJ2-6; the table's D call TRBD1 went unverified against the DNA. TRBV21-1 is listed as a pseudogene. The CDR3 is 19 residues long.

CDR3 protein: CSVTRTGSNTGELFF. CDR3 DNA sequence: TGCAGCGTAACAAGGACAGGGTCTAACACCGGGGAGCTGTTTTTT. The rearrangement links TRBV29-1 to TRBJ2-2; 8 bases map to TRBD1. Germline assignment: CDR1 SQVTM and CDR2 ANQGSEA. CDR3 length equals 15 residues. J lost 2 bases, V lost 6 bases, and 8 bases had no gene match.